This T cell receptor (beta chain) derives from a study of T cells in Graves' hyperthyroidism and ophthalmopathy. General study findings and limits: Most thyroid clonotypes expanded above 0.001 were also detected in blood.

Per the germline V gene, CDR1 is SGHTA and CDR2 is FQGNSA. The CDR3 covers 15 residues. The V gene lost 0 bases and the J gene lost 4 bases, with 12 bases spanning the gap. The count of this clonotype is one. The antigen is not known. Active moderate-to-severe ophthalmopathy, Clinical Activity Score at least 3, NOSPECS at least 4, under 3 months' duration. Reasons for excluding patients were uncontrolled infection, other autoimmune disease, pregnancy or lactation. Amplified TCR beta CDR3 regions came from RNA transcripts. Researchers ran a first-round RT-PCR on the TCR CDR3 using the HTBI primer set. Via MiXCR, TCRdb re-called the multiplex PCR reads, giving one row per CDR3 protein. The table includes 300,000 to 450,000 distinct CDR3 sequences, approximately 17% detected once.

J is TRBJ1-1 and V is TRBV7-2; D is uncertain. The sequence was obtained from a man aged 18 to 30 with Graves' ophthalmopathy. Input material: blood. CDR3 in amino acids: CASSLAGDIGTEAFF. The CDR3 DNA sequence: TGTGCCAGCAGCTTAGCCGGTGACATAGGCACTGAAGCTTTCTTT.